A single sample is the source of the 5 T cell receptor beta chains below, sequenced in a study of blood T cell repertoires in COVID-19. The assay was immunoSEQ multiplex PCR, and TCRdb's table has in-frame clones only and misses some. The sample contains some 510,000 clones, roughly 90% of which appear only once. Sequenced sample: PBMCs or T cells enriched from blood (not recorded which). Receptors originate from a woman aged 40 to 50 who had recovered from COVID-19.

The V and J genes are TRBV11-3 and TRBJ1-1; 8 nucleotides agree with TRBD1. Germline V gives CDR1 SGHNT, CDR2 YENEEA. V was pared by 5 bases and J by 4 bases, with 6 bases of the junction left unmatched. The CDR3 is 14 residues long. The CDR3 bases are TGTGCCAGCAGCAAAGACAGGGGTGGCACTGAAGCTTTCTTT. It yields the protein CASSKDRGGTEAFF.

This clone was observed a few times. The chain recombines TRBV13 with TRBJ2-3, with 12 bases identical to TRBD2. The length of the CDR3 is 22 residues. After removal of 2 bases from V and 0 bases from J, the junction contained 18 bases not matched to a gene. The V gene's germline CDR1 is PRHDT and CDR2 FYEKMQ (reference sequence). In DNA, the CDR3 is TGTGCCAGCAGCTTACCCGGTTTGGGGGGACTAGCGGGCCCTTACAGCACAGATACGCAGTATTTT. This codes for CASSLPGLGGLAGPYSTDTQYF.

In its sample, this clone was seen a few times. This sequence joins TRBV7-2 and TRBJ1-3; D possibly corresponds to TRBD1 (6 bases). V lost 5 bases to trimming and J lost 8 bases, with 10 bases between them. CDR1 is SGHTA, CDR2 FQGNSA, per germline. The CDR3 contains 12 residues. The CDR3 sequence is CASSLQGDTIYF. The CDR3 DNA sequence: TGTGCCAGCAGCCTACAGGGTGACACCATATATTTT.

This sequence joins TRBV5-1 and TRBJ2-1, with D perhaps matching TRBD1 (5 bases). The germline V and J ends were trimmed by 0 bases and 8 bases, with 15 bases remaining between them. Germline V lookup: CDR1 SGHRS, CDR2 YFSETQ. CDR3 size: 15 residues. CDR3 sequence: CASSLAPGNSYEQFF. CDR3 bases: TGCGCCAGCAGCTTGGCCCCAGGGAACTCCTATGAGCAGTTCTTC. Full variable domain (remainder filled in from reference TRBV5-1 and TRBJ2-1): KAGVTQTPRYLIKTRGQQVTLSCSPISGHRSVSWYQQTPGQGLQFLFEYFSETQRNKGNFPGRFSGRQFSNSRSEMNVSTLELGDSALYLCASSLAPGNSYEQFFGPGTRLTVL.

This clone was recorded once. The chain carries TRBV9 and TRBJ2-5, with a tentative D call TRBD1 (6 bases). The CDR3 sequence is 14 residues long. Germline V gene data show CDR1 as SGDLS and CDR2 as YYNGEE. V lost 3 bases, J lost 1 base, and 10 bases lay in between. As DNA, the CDR3 is TGTGCCAGCAGCGCCGGACAGATCCAAGAGACCCAGTACTTC. It encodes CASSAGQIQETQYF.